The present TCR beta chain was sequenced within a study of T cells in Graves' hyperthyroidism and ophthalmopathy. On the study more broadly: Peripheral blood was obtained at initial diagnosis, preceding any treatment. Whole-study findings and limits: The majority of expanded thyroid clonotypes above 0.001 also appeared in blood.

In the case of this clonotype: Its target is not known.

Researchers took RNA transcripts and amplified the TCR beta CDR3 regions from them. Primed by the HTBI set, a first-round RT-PCR was run on the TCR CDR3. TCRdb fed the multiplex PCR reads into MiXCR, producing one record per CDR3 protein. The sample contains roughly 380,000 distinct CDR3 sequences, about a sixth of which appear only once. This CDR3 region has 17 residues. After removal of 8 bases from V and 3 bases from J, the junction contained 12 bases not matched to a gene. Germline-derived CDR1 and CDR2 are MNHEY and SVGEGT. The sequence came from a woman aged 35 to 49 with Graves' ophthalmopathy. The V and J genes are TRBV6-2 or TRBV6-3 and TRBJ2-2, with 10 positions matching TRBD2. The sequenced sample was blood. The CDR3 spells CASGYPGLADYTGELFF. CDR3 bases: TGTGCCAGCGGCTACCCAGGACTAGCGGACTACACCGGGGAGCTGTTTTTT.